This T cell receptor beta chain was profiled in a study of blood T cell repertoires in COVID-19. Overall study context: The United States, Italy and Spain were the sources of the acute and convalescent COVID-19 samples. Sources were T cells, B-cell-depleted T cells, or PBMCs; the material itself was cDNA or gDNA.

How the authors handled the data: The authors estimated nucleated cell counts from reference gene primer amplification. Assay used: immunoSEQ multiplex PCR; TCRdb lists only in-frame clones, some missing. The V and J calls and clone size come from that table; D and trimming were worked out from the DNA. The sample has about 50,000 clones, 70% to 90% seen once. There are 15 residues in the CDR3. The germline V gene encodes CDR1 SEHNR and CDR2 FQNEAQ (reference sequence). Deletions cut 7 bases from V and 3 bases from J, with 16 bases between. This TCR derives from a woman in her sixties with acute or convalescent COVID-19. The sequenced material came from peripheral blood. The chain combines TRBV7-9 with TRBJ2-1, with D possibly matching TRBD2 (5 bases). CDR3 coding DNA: TGTGCCAGCAACCCCTTTCCAGCGGACTACAATGAGCAGTTCTTC. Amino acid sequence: CASNPFPADYNEQFF.